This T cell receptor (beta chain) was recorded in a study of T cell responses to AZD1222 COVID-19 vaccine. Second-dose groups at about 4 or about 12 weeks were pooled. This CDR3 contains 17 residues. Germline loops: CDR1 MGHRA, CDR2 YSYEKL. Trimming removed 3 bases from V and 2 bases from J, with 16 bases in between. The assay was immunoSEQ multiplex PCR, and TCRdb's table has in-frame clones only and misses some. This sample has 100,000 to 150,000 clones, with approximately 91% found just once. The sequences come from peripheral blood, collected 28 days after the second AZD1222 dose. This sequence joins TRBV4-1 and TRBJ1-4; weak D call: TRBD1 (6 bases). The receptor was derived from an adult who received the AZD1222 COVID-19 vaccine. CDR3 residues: CASSHPAGGVTNEKLFF. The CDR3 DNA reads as TGCGCCAGCAGCCACCCGGCCGGGGGCGTCACTAATGAAAAACTGTTTTTT.